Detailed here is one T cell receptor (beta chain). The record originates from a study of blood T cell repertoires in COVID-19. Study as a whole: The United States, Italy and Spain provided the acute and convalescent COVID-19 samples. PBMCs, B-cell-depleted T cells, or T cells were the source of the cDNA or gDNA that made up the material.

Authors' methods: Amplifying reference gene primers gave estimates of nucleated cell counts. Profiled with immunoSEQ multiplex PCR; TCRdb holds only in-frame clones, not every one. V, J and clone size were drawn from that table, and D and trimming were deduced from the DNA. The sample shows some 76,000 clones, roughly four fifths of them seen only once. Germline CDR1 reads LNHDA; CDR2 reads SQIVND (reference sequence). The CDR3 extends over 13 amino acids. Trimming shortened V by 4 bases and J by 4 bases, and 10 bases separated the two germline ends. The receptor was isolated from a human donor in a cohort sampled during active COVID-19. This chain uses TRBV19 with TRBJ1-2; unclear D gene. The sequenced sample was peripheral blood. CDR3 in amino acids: CASSTGGGYGYTF. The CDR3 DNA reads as TGTGCCAGTAGTACAGGAGGAGGCTATGGCTACACCTTC.